Given below is one T cell receptor (beta chain) in context. No cognate antigen has been identified for it. Qualities for individual bases were not recorded, and no much larger clone is one base off. Library creation used multiplex PCR. Sequencing took place on an Illumina HiSeq 2500. Following protocols modified from ARM-PCR, the researchers constructed TCRbeta libraries through three rounds of nested PCR with primers (Table S4). Before sequencing, PCR products of 200-500 bp were cut from the gel and purified using the QIAquick gel extraction kit. On the authors' methods: Reads were cleaned using Trimmomatic, were merged into complete CDR3 sequences using FLASH, and were assigned to V(D)J germline segments using MiTCR. VDJtools was used to compute clonal diversity as the inverse Simpson's index. A read counted as productive if the sequence was in-frame and lacked a premature stop codon. Through fastp at Q25 and MiXCR, TCRdb rebuilt clones from the public reads, retaining in-frame beta chains. One record per CDR3 amino acid sequence lists the most common genes and DNA. None of the V and J calls come from the authors' own analysis; TCRdb made them. This sample comprises some 66,000 distinct CDR3 sequences, 61% of them detected only once. About 32% of the sample belongs to the ten largest clones.

RNA was extracted from bulk unsorted tissue and checked for quality with a NanoDrop ND-1000 and an Agilent 2100. Normal lung samples were distant non-tumor tissue taken more than 3 cm from the tumor edge. Newly diagnosed lung cancer patients without prior chemotherapy who had been admitted for thoracic surgery in China between August and November 2014 were enrolled as donors. Patients with previous radiotherapy or chemotherapy, or with another concurrent cancer, were excluded from the study. Surgical tissue pieces of roughly 1-2.1 cm3 were preserved in RNAlater solution and stored at -80 °C until use. The sample is drawn from a study of tumor and adjacent non-tumor tissue in lung cancer (dated by TCRdb to 2016 to 2018). General notes on the study: The cohort included around twelve adenocarcinoma, 2 squamous cell carcinoma and 1 small cell lung cancer patients. Ages among the roughly 15 patients ranged from about 31 to 76 years, there were approximately 10 men and 5 women, and disease was at TNM stage I to III. Sequencing generated a total of some 130 million productive TCRbeta reads, averaging roughly 4.2 million reads per sample. Bulk TCRbeta repertoires were compared between lung tumor tissue and matched distant non-tumor lung tissue obtained from 15 or so lung cancer patients. Around 31 paired specimens, one tumor and one normal lung sample per patient, were profiled by TCRbeta CDR3 sequencing. The paper as a whole reports these results and caveats: TCR diversity was significantly higher in younger patients, and higher tumor TCR diversity was associated with shorter overall and disease-free survival. The methods do not name the sequencing platform or mention unique molecular identifiers. The top 100 clones made up a significantly larger cumulative share of the repertoire in normal lung than in tumor tissue. Only about 15 patients were in the cohort, and the authors stated that larger samples and more detailed clinical data are needed. Because peripheral blood was not sequenced, blood TCRbeta repertoires in the lung cancer patients of the study were not examined. TCR diversity (inverse Simpson) was significantly higher in tumor than in normal lung tissue (approximately 400 vs 170, P = 0.0075, Mann-Whitney U test).

The CDR3, from cysteine to phenylalanine, totals 15 residues. The entry retains the CDR3 DNA only, 45 bases that are in frame from base 1. V is clipped by 6 bases and J by 4 bases, and the sequence between their germline boundaries is 19 bases long. The germline V gene (reference sequence) sets CDR1 to DFQATT and CDR2 to SNEGSKA. The TCR was taken from a man aged 65-85 years with non-small cell lung cancer. Sequenced sample: distant non-tumor lung tissue. The V and J genes are TRBV20-1 and TRBJ2-1; the D gene identity is not certain. The nucleotide sequence is given as TGCAGTGCCCCCCACCGGGCTAGTACTTACAATGAGCAGTTCTTC. The encoded protein is CSAPHRASTYNEQFF.